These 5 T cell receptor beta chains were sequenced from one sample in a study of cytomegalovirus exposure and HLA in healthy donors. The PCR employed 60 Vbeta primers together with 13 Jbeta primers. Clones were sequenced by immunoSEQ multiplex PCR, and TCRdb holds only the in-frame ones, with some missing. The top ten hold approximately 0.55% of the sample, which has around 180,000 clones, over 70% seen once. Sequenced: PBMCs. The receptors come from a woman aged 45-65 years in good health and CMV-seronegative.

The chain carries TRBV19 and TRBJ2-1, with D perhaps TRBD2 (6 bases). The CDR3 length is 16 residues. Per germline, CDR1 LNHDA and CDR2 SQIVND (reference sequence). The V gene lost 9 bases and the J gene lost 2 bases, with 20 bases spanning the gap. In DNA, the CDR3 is TGTGCCAGCCACATTGGAGGGTTTGGGACCTACAATGAGCAGTTCTTC. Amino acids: CASHIGGFGTYNEQFF.

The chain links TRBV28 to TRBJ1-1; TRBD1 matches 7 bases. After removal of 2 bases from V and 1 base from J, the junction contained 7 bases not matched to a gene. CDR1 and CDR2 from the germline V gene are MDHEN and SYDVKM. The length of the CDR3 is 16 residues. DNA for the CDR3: TGTGCCAGCAGTTTAAACGCCGGGACAGCGAACACTGAAGCTTTCTTT. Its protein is CASSLNAGTANTEAFF.

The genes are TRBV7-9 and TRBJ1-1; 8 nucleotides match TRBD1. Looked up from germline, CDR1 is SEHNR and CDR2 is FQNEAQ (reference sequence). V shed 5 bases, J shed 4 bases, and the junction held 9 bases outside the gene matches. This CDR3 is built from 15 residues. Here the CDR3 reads CASSPDRGVSTEAFF. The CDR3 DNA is TGTGCCAGCAGCCCTGACAGGGGAGTCAGCACTGAAGCTTTCTTT.

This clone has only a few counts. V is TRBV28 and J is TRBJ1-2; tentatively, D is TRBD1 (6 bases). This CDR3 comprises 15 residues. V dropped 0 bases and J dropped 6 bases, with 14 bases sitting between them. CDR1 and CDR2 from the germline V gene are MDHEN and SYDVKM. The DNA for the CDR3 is TGTGCCAGCAGTTTATGGGCAGGGGACGGTCATGGCTACACCTTC. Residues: CASSLWAGDGHGYTF.

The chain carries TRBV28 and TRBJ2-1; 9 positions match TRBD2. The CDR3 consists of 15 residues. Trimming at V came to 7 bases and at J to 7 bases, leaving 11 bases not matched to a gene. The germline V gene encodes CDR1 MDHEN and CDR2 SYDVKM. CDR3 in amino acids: CASTSGGGGENEQFF. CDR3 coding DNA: TGTGCCAGCACCTCAGGAGGCGGGGGGGAGAATGAGCAGTTCTTC.